This T cell receptor (beta chain) derives from a study of technical replicates of blood from four donors. TCRdb's table, derived via immunoSEQ multiplex PCR, lists solely in-frame clones and lacks some. The data show approximately 87,000 clones, with roughly 94% seen just once and 0.2% to 0.3% held by the top ten. The sample was T cells isolated from PBMCs. The TCR was taken from a human donor in good health.

The DNA for the CDR3 is TGCGCCAGCAGCTTGGGCGGGCTAGATTACAATGAGCAGTTCTTC. Residues: CASSLGGLDYNEQFF. This chain links TRBV5-1 with TRBJ2-1, with D possibly TRBD2 on 5 matching bases. Trimming removed 0 bases at V and 4 bases at J, with 11 bases between. CDR3 length: 15 amino acids. Germline V gene data show CDR1 as SGHRS and CDR2 as YFSETQ.